Listed here are 10 T cell receptor beta chains from one sample, sequenced in a study of Graves' ophthalmopathy and Graves' hyperthyroidism. For repertoire sequencing, the TCR beta CDR3 regions were amplified from RNA transcripts. Investigators did first-round RT-PCR with HTBI primers, then second-round multiplex PCR. TCRdb ran MiXCR on the multiplex PCR reads and lists one entry per CDR3 protein. The sample holds about 550,000 distinct CDR3 sequences, 35% to 45% seen once. The specimen sequenced was peripheral blood or thyroid tissue (not recorded which). These receptors all come from an adult man with Graves' hyperthyroidism.

This clonotype was found a few times. The rearrangement joins TRBV20-1 to TRBJ2-5; 8 nucleotides align to TRBD2. The J call may be incorrect, as the DNA end agrees better with TRBJ2-4. CDR3 length: 15 residues. Germline CDR1 and CDR2: DFQATT and SNEGSKA (reference sequence). CDR3 amino acids: CSARDQKAGGDIQYF. The CDR3 DNA is TGCAGTGCTAGAGATCAGAAGGCGGGGGGTGACATTCAGTACTTC.

The chain has TRBV29-1 and TRBJ2-5; 13 bases are a match to TRBD2. J gave up 0 bases and V 3 bases, and 4 bases lay outside the gene matches. The germline CDR1 and CDR2 sequences are SQVTM and ANQGSEA. There are 16 residues in the CDR3. The CDR3, as DNA: TGCAGCGTTGAGCAGACTAGCGGGGGGAACCAAGAGACCCAGTACTTC. Translating gives CSVEQTSGGNQETQYF.

This chain connects TRBV11-2 to TRBJ1-2, with TRBD1 matching over 12 bases. The CDR3 totals 15 residues. The V segment lost 5 bases and the J segment 7 bases; nucleotides outside the gene matches: 8. Germline V gene lookup returns CDR1 SGHAT and CDR2 FQNNGV. DNA of the CDR3: TGTGCCAGCAGCCCCGGGACAGGGGGCGTCCGTGGCTACACCTTC. This codes for CASSPGTGGVRGYTF.

This clonotype was seen at least ten times. The V and J genes are TRBV7-9 and TRBJ1-6; D remains unclear. The length of the CDR3 is 14 residues. Germline lookup yields CDR1 SEHNR and CDR2 FQNEAQ (reference sequence). V lost 5 bases and J lost 10, with 15 bases in between. The CDR3 DNA sequence: TGTGCCAGCAGCGTAAGCGGCGGGTACTCACCCCTCCACTTT. It codes for CASSVSGGYSPLHF.

The chain employs TRBV2 and TRBJ1-2; tentative D call: TRBD1 (5 bases). The V end lost 4 bases, the J end lost 4 bases, and 13 bases lay between the germline ends. The CDR3 sequence is 14 residues long. Germline CDR1 reads SNHLY; CDR2 reads FYNNEI. The CDR3 sequence: CASSAFPRGYGYTF. In DNA, the CDR3 is TGTGCCAGCAGTGCGTTCCCTAGGGGCTATGGCTACACCTTC.

The sample holds many counts of this clonotype. The chain recombines TRBV19 with TRBJ2-7, with D unclear. There are 14 residues in the CDR3. The germline V and J ends were trimmed by 3 bases and 6 bases, with 15 bases remaining between them. Germline V gene sequence: CDR1 LNHDA, CDR2 SQIVND (reference sequence). The chain's CDR3 is CASSILSFRGEQYF. The CDR3 DNA reads as TGTGCCAGTAGTATCTTGAGCTTCCGAGGCGAGCAGTACTTC.

This clonotype was detected ten times or more. The chain combines TRBV29-1 with TRBJ2-5; a weak D match, TRBD1 (6 bases). The V end was cut by 0 bases, the J end by 7 bases, with 12 bases between. The CDR3 runs to 13 residues. Germline CDR1 reads SQVTM; CDR2 reads ANQGSEA. The CDR3 region is CSVEEEVGGTQYF. CDR3 nucleotides: TGCAGCGTTGAAGAAGAGGTAGGGGGGACCCAGTACTTC. The full variable domain, in which reference TRBV29-1 and TRBJ2-5 provide the parts outside the CDR3, is SAVISQKPSRDICQRGTSLTIQCQVDSQVTMMFWYRQQPGQSLTLIATANQGSEATYESGFVIDKFPISRPNLTFSTLTVSNMSPEDSSIYLCSVEEEVGGTQYFGPGTRLLVL.

This chain joins TRBV20-1 and TRBJ2-7, with 9 bases that match TRBD1. The J segment lost 2 bases and the V segment lost 3 bases, leaving 8 bases of the junction unmatched. There are 15 residues in the CDR3. Germline CDR1 DFQATT, CDR2 SNEGSKA (reference sequence). CDR3 nucleotides: TGCAGTGCTAGGGGACAGGGACAGGGACCCTACGAGCAGTACTTC. As protein: CSARGQGQGPYEQYF.

This clonotype was detected ten times or more. This chain links TRBV7-8 with TRBJ1-1, with D unclear. Germline loops: CDR1 SGHVS, CDR2 FQNEAQ. This CDR3 is 15 amino acids long. The V and J ends lost 1 base and 2 bases respectively, with 11 bases between them. CDR3 in amino acids: CASSLVRGGNTEAFF. The DNA of the CDR3 is TGTGCCAGCAGCTTAGTTAGAGGCGGAAACACTGAAGCTTTCTTT.

Notes on this clonotype: The germline gene is not matched at one end of the junction; a read error may be the cause. This chain uses TRBV12-5 with TRBJ1-1, with 7 nucleotides matching TRBD1. This CDR3 spans 15 amino acids. The V gene's germline CDR1 is LGHNT and CDR2 FRNRAP. The CDR3 DNA sequence: TGCGCTAGTGGTTCGGGGACAGAGTTGAACACTGAAGCTTTCTTT. It encodes CASGSGTELNTEAFF.